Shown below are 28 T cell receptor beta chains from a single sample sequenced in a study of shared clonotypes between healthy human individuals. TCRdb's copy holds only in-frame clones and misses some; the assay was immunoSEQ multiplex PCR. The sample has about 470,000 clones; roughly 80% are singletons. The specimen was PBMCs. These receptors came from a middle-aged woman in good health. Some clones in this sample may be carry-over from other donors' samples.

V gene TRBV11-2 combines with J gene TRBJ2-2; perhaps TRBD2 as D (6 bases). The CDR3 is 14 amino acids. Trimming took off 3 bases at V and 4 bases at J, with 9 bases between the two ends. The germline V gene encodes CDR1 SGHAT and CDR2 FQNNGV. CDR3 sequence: CASSFHGSTGELFF. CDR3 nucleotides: TGTGCCAGCAGCTTTCACGGGAGCACCGGGGAGCTGTTTTTT.

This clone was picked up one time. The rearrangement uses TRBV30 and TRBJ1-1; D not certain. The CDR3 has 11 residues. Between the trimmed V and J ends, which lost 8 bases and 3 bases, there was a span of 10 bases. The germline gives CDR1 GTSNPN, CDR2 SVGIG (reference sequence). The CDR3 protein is CAAYTYTEAFF. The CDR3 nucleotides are TGTGCCGCATACACTTACACTGAAGCTTTCTTT.

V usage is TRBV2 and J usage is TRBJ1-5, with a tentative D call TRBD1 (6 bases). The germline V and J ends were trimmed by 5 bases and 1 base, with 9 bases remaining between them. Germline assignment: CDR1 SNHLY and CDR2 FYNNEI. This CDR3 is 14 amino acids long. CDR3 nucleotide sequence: TGTGCCAGCAGTAAGGACAGAAGCAATCAGCCCCAGCATTTT. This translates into CASSKDRSNQPQHF.

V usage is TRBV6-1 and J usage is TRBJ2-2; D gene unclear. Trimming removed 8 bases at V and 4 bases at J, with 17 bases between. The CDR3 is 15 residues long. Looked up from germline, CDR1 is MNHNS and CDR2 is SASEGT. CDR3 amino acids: CASSEVARSTGELFF. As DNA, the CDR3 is TGTGCCAGCTCAGAGGTAGCACGGAGCACCGGGGAGCTGTTTTTT.

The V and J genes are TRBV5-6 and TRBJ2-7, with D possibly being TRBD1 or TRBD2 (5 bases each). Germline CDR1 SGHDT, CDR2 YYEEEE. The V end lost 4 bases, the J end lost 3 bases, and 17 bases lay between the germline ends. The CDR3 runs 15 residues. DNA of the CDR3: TGTGCCAGCAGCGGTTCGGGACGGAACCTCTACGAGCAGTACTTC. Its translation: CASSGSGRNLYEQYF.

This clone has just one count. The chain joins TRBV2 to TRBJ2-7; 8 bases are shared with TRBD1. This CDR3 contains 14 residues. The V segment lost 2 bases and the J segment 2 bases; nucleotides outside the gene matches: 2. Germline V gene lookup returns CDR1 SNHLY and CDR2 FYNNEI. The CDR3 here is CASSERRGPYEQYF. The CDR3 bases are TGTGCCAGCAGTGAACGCAGGGGGCCCTACGAGCAGTACTTC.

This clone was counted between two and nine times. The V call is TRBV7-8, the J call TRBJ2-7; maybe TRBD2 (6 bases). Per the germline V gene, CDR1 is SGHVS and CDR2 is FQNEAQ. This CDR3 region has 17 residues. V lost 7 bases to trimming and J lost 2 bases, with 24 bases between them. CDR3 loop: CASILIPSGTSPYEQYF. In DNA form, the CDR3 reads TGTGCCAGCATCCTTATCCCTTCCGGGACTTCCCCCTACGAGCAGTACTTC.

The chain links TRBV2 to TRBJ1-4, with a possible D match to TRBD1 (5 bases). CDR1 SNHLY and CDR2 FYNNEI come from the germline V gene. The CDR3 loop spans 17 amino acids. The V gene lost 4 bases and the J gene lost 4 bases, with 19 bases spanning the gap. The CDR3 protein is CASSGETESRSNEKLFF. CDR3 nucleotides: TGTGCCAGCAGTGGAGAGACAGAGAGTCGGAGTAATGAAAAACTGTTTTTT.

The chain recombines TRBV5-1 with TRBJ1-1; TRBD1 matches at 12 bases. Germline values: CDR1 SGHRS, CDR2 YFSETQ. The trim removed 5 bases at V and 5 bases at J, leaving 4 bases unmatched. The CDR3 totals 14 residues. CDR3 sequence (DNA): TGCGCCAGCAGGGGACAGGGGGCGAGTACTGAAGCTTTCTTT. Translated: CASRGQGASTEAFF.

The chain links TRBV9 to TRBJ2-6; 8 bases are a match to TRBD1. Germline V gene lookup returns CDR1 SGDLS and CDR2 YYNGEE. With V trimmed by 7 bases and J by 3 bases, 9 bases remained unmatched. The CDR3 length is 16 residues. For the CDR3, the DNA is TGTGCCAGCGGTGCGCAGGGGGCTTTTGGGGCCAACGTCCTGACTTTC. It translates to CASGAQGAFGANVLTF.

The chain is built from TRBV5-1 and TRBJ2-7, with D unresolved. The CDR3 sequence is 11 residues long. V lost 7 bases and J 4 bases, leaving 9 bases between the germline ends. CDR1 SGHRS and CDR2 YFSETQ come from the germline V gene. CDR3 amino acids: CASGTEYEQYF. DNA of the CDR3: TGCGCCAGCGGAACAGAATACGAGCAGTACTTC.

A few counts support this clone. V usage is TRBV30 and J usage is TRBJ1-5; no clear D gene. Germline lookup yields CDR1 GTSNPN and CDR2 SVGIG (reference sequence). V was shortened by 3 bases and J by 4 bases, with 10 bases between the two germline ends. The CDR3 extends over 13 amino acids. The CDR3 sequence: CAWSTLGNQPQHF. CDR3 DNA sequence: TGTGCCTGGAGCACTCTCGGGAATCAGCCCCAGCATTTT.

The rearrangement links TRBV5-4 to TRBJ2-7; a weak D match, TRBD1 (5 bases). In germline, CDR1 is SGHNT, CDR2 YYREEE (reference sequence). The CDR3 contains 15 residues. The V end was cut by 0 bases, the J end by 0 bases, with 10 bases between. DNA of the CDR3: TGTGCCAGCAGCTTGGGCCCAGGGCCCTCCTACGAGCAGTACTTC. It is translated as CASSLGPGPSYEQYF.

The CDR3 nucleotides are TGTGCCAGCAGCCACGGGACTAGTATTAACCCGCCGTTCTTC. This codes for CASSHGTSINPPFF. The rearrangement links TRBV7-3 to TRBJ2-1; 8 positions agree with TRBD2. Germline V lookup: CDR1 SGHTA, CDR2 FQGTGA. J gave up 15 bases and V 5 bases, and 15 bases lay outside the gene matches. The CDR3 has 14 residues. The whole variable domain, filled in from reference TRBV7-3 and TRBJ2-1, reads GAGVSQTPSNKVTEKGKYVELRCDPISGHTALYWYRQSLGQGPEFLIYFQGTGAADDSGLPNDRFFAVRPEGSVSTLKIQRTERGDSAVYLCASSHGTSINPPFFGPGTRLTVL.

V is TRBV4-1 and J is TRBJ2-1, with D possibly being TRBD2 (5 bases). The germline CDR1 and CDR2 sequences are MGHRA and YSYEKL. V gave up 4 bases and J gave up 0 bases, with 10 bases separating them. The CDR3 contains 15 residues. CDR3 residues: CASSPSRSSYNEQFF. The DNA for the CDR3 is TGCGCCAGCAGCCCTAGCAGGAGCTCCTACAATGAGCAGTTCTTC.

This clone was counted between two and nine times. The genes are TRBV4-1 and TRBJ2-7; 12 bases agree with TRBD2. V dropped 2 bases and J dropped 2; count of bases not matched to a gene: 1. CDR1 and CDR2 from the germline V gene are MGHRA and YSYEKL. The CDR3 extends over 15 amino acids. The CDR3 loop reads CASSQLAGGTYEQYF. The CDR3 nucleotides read TGCGCCAGCAGCCAACTAGCGGGAGGGACCTACGAGCAGTACTTC.

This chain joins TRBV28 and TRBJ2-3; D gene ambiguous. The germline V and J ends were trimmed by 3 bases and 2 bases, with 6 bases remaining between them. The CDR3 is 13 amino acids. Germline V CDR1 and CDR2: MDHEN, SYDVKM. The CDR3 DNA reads TGTGCCAGCAGTTTCGTTCACACAGATACGCAGTATTTT. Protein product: CASSFVHTDTQYF.

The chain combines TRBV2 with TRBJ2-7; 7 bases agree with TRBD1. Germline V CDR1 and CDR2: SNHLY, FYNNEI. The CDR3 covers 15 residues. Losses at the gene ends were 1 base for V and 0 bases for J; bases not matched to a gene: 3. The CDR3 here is CASSEGGTVSYEQYF. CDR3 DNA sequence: TGTGCCAGCAGTGAAGGGGGGACAGTCTCCTACGAGCAGTACTTC. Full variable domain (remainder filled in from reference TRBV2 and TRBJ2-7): EPEVTQTPSHQVTQMGQEVILRCVPISNHLYFYWYRQILGQKVEFLVSFYNNEISEKSEIFDDQFSVERPDGSNFTLKIRSTKLEDSAMYFCASSEGGTVSYEQYFGPGTRLTVT.

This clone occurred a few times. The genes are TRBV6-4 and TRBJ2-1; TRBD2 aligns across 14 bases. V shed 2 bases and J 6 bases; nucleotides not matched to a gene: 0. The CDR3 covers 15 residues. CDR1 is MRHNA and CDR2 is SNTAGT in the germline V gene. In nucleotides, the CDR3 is TGTGCCAGCAGTGACGGACTAGCGGGAGGCAATGAGCAGTTCTTC. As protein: CASSDGLAGGNEQFF.

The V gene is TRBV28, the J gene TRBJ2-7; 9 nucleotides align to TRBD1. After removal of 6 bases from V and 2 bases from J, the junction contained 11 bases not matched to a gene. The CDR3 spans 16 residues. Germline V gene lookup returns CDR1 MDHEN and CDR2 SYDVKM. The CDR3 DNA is TGTGCCAGCAGCAGAGGGTTCCGGGACAGGGCCTACGAGCAGTACTTC. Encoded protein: CASSRGFRDRAYEQYF.

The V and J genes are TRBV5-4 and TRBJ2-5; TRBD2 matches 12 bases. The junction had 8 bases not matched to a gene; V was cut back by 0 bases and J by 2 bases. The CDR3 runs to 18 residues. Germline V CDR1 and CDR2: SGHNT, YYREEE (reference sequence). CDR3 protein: CASSLEGASGRAQETQYF. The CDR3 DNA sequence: TGTGCCAGCAGCTTGGAGGGTGCTAGCGGGAGGGCGCAAGAGACCCAGTACTTC. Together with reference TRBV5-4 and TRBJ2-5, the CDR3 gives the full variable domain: ETGVTQSPTHLIKTRGQQVTLRCSSQSGHNTVSWYQQALGQGPQFIFQYYREEENGRGNFPPRFSGLQFPNYSSELNVNALELDDSALYLCASSLEGASGRAQETQYFGPGTRLLVL.

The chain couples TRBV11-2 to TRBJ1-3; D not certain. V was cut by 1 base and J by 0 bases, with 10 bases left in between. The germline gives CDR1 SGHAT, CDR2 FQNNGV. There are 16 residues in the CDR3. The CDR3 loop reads CASSLGVLFSGNTIYF. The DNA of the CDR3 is TGTGCCAGCAGCTTAGGGGTCCTCTTCTCTGGAAACACCATATATTTT.

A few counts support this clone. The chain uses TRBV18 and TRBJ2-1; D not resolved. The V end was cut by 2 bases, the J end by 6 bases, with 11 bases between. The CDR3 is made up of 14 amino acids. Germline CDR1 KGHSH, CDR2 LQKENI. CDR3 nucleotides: TGTGCCAGCTCACCAGAGGCAGGTACCAATGAGCAGTTCTTC. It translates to CASSPEAGTNEQFF.

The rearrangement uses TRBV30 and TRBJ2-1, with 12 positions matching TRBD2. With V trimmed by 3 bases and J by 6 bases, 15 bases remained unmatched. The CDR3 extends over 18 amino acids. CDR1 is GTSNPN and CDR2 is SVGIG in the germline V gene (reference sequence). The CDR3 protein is CAWSPGLAGYRGGNEQFF. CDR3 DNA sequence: TGTGCCTGGAGCCCCGGACTAGCGGGATACCGGGGTGGCAATGAGCAGTTCTTC.

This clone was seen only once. Here the CDR3 DNA reads TGCGCCAGCAGCTTGGCTGCTAGCGGGAGTTCGGGAGAGACCCAGTACTTC. Translated: CASSLAASGSSGETQYF. The chain carries TRBV5-1 and TRBJ2-5; 10 nucleotides line up with TRBD2. V was clipped by 0 bases and J by 4 bases; unmatched bases: 9. Germline assignment: CDR1 SGHRS and CDR2 YFSETQ. The CDR3 covers 17 residues.

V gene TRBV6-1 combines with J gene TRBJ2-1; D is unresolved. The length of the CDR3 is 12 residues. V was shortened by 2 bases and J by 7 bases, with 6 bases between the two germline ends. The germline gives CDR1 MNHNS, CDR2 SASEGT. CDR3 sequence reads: CASSESLNEQFF. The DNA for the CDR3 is TGTGCCAGCAGTGAAAGTTTGAATGAGCAGTTCTTC.

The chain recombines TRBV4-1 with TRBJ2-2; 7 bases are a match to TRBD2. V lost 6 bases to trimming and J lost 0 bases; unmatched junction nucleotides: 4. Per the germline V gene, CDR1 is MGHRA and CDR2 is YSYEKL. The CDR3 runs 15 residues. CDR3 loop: CASRPGTTNTGELFF. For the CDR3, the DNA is TGCGCCAGCAGACCCGGGACTACGAACACCGGGGAGCTGTTTTTT.

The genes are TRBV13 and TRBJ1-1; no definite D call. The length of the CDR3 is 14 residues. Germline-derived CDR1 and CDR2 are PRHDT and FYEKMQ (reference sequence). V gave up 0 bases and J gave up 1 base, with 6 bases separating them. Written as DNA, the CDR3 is TGTGCCAGCAGCTTAGGTCACACGAACACTGAAGCTTTCTTT. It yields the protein CASSLGHTNTEAFF.